The following is a T cell receptor beta chain sequence with its context. The data were taken from a study of OX40 agonist ivuxolimab in advanced cancers. V shed 3 bases and J shed 7 bases, with 7 bases lying between them. The CDR3 sequence is 13 residues long. CDR1 is SGHAT, CDR2 FQNNGV, per germline. The method was immunoSEQ multiplex PCR; TCRdb's version includes in-frame clones alone and lacks a portion of them. Counted here are tens of thousands of clones, 75% to 85% occurring once; the ten biggest clones make up 20% to 25%. This sequence was found in an adult with an advanced solid tumor such as melanoma, head and neck, liver or kidney cancer. The sequencing used CD4+ or CD8+ T cells sorted from blood, collected in a trial of the OX40 agonist ivuxolimab. The V and J genes are TRBV11-2 and TRBJ1-6; TRBD1 is a possible D gene (5 bases). CDR3 protein: CASSFDRNSPLHF. CDR3 bases: TGTGCCAGCAGCTTTGACAGAAATTCACCCCTCCACTTT.